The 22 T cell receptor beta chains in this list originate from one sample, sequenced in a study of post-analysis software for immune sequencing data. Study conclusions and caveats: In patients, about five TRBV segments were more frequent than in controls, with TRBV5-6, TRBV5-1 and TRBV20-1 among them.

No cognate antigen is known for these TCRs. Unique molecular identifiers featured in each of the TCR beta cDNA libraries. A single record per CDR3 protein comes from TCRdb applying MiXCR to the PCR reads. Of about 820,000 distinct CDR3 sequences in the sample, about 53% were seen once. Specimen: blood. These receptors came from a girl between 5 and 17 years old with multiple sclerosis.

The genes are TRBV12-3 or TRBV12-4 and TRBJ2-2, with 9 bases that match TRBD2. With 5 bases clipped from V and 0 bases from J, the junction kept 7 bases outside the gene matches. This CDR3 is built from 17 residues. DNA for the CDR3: TGTGCCAGCAGTAGGGGACTAGCCTCACCGAACACCGGGGAGCTGTTTTTT. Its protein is CASSRGLASPNTGELFF.

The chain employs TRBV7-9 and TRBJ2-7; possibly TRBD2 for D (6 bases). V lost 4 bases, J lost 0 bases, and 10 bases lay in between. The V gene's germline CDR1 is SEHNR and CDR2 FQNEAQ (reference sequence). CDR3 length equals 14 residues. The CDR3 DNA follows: TGTGCCAGCAGCTGGGACTCGAACTCCTACGAGCAGTACTTC. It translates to CASSWDSNSYEQYF.

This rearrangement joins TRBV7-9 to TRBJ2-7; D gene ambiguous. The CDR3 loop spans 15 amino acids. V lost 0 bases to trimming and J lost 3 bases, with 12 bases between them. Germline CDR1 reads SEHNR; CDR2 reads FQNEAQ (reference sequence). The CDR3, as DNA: TGTGCCAGCAGCTTAGCCAGCGTGCCCCACTACGAGCAGTACTTC. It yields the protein CASSLASVPHYEQYF.

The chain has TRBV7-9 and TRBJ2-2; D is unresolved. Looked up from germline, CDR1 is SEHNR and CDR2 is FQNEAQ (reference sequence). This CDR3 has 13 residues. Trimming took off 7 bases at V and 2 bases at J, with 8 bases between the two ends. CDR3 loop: CASKMDNTGELFF. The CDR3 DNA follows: TGTGCCAGCAAGATGGACAACACCGGGGAGCTGTTTTTT.

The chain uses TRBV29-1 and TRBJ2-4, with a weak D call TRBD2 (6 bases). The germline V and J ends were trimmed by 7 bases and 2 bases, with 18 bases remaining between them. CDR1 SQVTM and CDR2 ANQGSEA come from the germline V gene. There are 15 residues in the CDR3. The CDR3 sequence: CSAAGRGSTKNIQYF. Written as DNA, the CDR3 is TGCAGCGCTGCGGGACGCGGCTCCACCAAAAACATTCAGTACTTC.

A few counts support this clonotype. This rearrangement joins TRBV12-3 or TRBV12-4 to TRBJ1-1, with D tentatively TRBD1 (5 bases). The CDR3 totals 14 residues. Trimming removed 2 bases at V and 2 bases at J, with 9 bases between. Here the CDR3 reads CASSLKGLNTEAFF. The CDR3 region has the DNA TGTGCCAGCAGTTTAAAGGGGCTTAACACTGAAGCTTTCTTT.

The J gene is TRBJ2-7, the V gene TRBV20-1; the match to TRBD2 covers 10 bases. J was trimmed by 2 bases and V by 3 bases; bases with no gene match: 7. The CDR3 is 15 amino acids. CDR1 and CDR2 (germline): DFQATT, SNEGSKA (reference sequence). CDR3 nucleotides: TGCAGTGCTAGTGGAGCGAGCGGGGGGGCCTACGAGCAGTACTTC. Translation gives CSASGASGGAYEQYF.

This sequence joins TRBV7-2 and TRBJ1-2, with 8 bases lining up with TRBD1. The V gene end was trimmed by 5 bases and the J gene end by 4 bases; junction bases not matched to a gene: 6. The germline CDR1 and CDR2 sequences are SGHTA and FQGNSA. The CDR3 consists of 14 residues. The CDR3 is CASSDWTGSYGYTF. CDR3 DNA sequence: TGTGCCAGCAGCGATTGGACAGGGAGCTATGGCTACACCTTC.

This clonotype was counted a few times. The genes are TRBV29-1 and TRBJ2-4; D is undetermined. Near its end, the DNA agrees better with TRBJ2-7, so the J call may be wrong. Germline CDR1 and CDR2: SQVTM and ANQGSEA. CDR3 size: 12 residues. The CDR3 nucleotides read TGCAGCGTTGAAGTGGGCCTCTACGAGCAGTACTTC. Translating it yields CSVEVGLYEQYF.

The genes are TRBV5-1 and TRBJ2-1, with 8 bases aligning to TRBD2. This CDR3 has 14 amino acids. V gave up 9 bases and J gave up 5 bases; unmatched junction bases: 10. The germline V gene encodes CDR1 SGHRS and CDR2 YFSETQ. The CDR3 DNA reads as TGCGCCACACAACGGGGGGGCGTTAACAATGAGCAGTTCTTC. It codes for CATQRGGVNNEQFF.

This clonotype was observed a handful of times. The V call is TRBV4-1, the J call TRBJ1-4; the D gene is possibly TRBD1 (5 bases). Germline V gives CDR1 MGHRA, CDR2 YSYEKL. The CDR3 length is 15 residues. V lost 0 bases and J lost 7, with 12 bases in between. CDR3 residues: CASSQDQGDAEKLFF. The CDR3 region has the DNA TGCGCCAGCAGCCAAGATCAAGGGGACGCTGAAAAACTGTTTTTT.

CDR3 DNA: TGTGCCATCAGTACAGGGACCCTTGGGGCCAACGTCCTGACTTTC. It codes for CAISTGTLGANVLTF. The rearrangement links TRBV10-3 to TRBJ2-6, with D perhaps matching TRBD1 (6 bases). V lost 5 bases to trimming and J lost 3 bases, with 11 bases between them. Germline V gene lookup returns CDR1 ENHRY and CDR2 SYGVKD. This CDR3 comprises 15 residues.

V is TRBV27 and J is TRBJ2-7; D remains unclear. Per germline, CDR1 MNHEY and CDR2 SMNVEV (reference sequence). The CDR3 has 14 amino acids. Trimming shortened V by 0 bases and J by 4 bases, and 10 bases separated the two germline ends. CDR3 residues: CASSLSFQPYEQYF. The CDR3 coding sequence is TGTGCCAGCAGTTTATCGTTCCAACCATACGAGCAGTACTTC.

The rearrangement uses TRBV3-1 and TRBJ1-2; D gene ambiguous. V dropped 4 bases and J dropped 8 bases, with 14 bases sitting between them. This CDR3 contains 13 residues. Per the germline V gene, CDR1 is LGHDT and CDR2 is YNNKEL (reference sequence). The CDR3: CASSLSAGQGYTF. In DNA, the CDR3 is TGTGCCAGCAGCCTCTCGGCGGGTCAAGGCTACACCTTC.

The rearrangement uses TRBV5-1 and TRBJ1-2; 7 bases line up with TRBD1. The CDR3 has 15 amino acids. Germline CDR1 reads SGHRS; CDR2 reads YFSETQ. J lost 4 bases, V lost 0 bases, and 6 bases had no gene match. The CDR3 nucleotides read TGCGCCAGCAGCTTGGACGGACAGGCCGGCTATGGCTACACCTTC. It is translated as CASSLDGQAGYGYTF.

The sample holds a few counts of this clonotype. The CDR3 loop is CSVRWVNTEAFF. The CDR3 bases are TGCAGCGTTCGATGGGTTAACACTGAAGCTTTCTTT. The chain combines TRBV29-1 with TRBJ1-1; D remains ambiguous. The CDR3 consists of 12 residues. In germline, CDR1 is SQVTM, CDR2 ANQGSEA. Trimming removed 5 bases from V and 2 bases from J, with 9 bases in between.

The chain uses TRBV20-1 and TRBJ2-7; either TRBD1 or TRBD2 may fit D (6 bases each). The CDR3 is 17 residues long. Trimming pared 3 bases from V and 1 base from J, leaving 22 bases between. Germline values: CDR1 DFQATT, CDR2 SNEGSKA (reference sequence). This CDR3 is CSASSGADRLISYEQYF. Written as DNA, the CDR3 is TGCAGTGCTAGCTCGGGAGCGGACAGACTAATTTCCTACGAGCAGTACTTC.

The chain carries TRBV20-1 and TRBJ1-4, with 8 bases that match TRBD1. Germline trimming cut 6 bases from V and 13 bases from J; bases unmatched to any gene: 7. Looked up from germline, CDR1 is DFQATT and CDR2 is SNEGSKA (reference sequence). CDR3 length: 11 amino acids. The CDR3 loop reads CSAFRTGRLFF. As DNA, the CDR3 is TGCAGTGCCTTCCGGACAGGGCGACTGTTTTTT.

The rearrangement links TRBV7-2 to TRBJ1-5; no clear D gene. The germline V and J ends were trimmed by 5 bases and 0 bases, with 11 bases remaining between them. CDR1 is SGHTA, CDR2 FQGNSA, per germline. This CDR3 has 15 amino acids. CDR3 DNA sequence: TGTGCCAGCAGCCTCGGCCCAAATAGCAATCAGCCCCAGCATTTT. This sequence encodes CASSLGPNSNQPQHF.

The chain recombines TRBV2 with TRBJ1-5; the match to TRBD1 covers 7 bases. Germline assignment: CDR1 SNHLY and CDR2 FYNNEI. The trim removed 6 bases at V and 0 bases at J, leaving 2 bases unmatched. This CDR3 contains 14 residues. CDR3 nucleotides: TGTGCCAGCAGGGGGGACAGTAGCAATCAGCCCCAGCATTTT. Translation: CASRGDSSNQPQHF.

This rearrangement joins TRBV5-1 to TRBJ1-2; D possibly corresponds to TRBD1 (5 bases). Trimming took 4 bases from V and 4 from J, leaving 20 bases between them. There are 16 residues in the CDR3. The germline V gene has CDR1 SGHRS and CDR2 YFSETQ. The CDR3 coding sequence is TGCGCCAGCAGCCTAGACCCAGTTCAGGGCATCTATGGCTACACCTTC. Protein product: CASSLDPVQGIYGYTF.

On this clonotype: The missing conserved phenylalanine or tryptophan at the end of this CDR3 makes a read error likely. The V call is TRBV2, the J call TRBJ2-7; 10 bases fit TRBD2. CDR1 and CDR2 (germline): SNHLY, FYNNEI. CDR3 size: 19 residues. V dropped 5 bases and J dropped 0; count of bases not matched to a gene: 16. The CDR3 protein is CASSYELGSGGSSSYEQYL. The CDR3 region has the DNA TGTGCCAGCAGTTACGAACTGGGTAGCGGGGGGTCGAGCTCCTACGAGCAGTACTTA.